This T cell receptor (beta chain) derives from a study of T cell changes during pregnancy in multiple sclerosis. CDR1 and CDR2 (germline): SGDLS, YYNGEE. The CDR3 contains 15 residues. The V and J ends lost 0 bases and 2 bases, in that order; junction bases with no gene match: 3. The assay was immunoSEQ multiplex PCR, and TCRdb's table has in-frame clones only and misses some. The sample comprises over 65,000 clones, 91% of which are singletons, and under 3% rests with the top ten. This clonotype originated in a female donor with multiple sclerosis, enrolled in a pregnancy study. The chain links TRBV9 to TRBJ2-7, with 9 bases identical to TRBD1. This sample comprised peripheral blood, obtained in the first trimester of pregnancy. CDR3 nucleotides: TGTGCCAGCAGCGTAGGAGACAGGGGGACCTACGAGCAGTACTTC. Its translation: CASSVGDRGTYEQYF.